These 26 T cell receptor beta chains originate from one sample sequenced in a study of response to subunit inactivated influenza vaccine. TCRdb reanalysed the RT-PCR reads using MiXCR and keeps one entry per CDR3 protein. The data show about 650,000 distinct CDR3 sequences, about a sixth seen once. Sequenced material: PBMCs from blood, taken 11 to 12 days after vaccination. Receptor source: a man aged 45 to 65 who received an inactivated influenza vaccine.

The chain employs TRBV20-1 and TRBJ2-1; a weak D match, TRBD2 (6 bases). The CDR3 consists of 16 residues. The germline gives CDR1 DFQATT, CDR2 SNEGSKA (reference sequence). V gave up 3 bases and J gave up 2 bases, with 17 bases separating them. The CDR3 nucleotides are TGCAGTGCTAGTCGGGGGACCCTAGGCCCCTACAATGAGCAGTTCTTC. Translating it yields CSASRGTLGPYNEQFF.

This clonotype was counted at least ten times. The rearrangement uses TRBV10-3 and TRBJ1-5, with 12 bases matching TRBD1. The V gene end was trimmed by 5 bases and the J gene end by 4 bases; junction bases not matched to a gene: 9. The germline CDR1 and CDR2 sequences are ENHRY and SYGVKD. The CDR3 is 17 amino acids. CDR3 nucleotides: TGTGCCATCAGTCTGGGGACAGGGGGCGAGGGAAATCAGCCCCAGCATTTT. Protein product: CAISLGTGGEGNQPQHF.

This chain uses TRBV21-1 with TRBJ2-7; the table's D call, TRBD2, has no DNA check behind it. TRBV21-1 is described as a pseudogene. CDR3 length equals 16 residues. CDR3 in amino acids: CASNLILGLALGEQYF. The CDR3, as DNA: TGTGCCAGCAATTTAATCCTGGGACTAGCTCTGGGTGAGCAGTACTTC.

This clonotype was seen a handful of times. The rearrangement uses TRBV20-1 and TRBJ2-2; D call uncertain. V dropped 2 bases and J dropped 4 bases, with 8 bases sitting between them. Germline assignment: CDR1 DFQATT and CDR2 SNEGSKA (reference sequence). The CDR3 length is 13 residues. The DNA for the CDR3 is TGCAGTGCTAGAAAAGTTTCCACCGGGGAGCTGTTTTTT. Its protein is CSARKVSTGELFF.

The J gene is TRBJ2-2, the V gene TRBV20-1; the match to TRBD2 covers 7 bases. V shed 2 bases, J shed 6 bases, and the junction held 9 bases outside the gene matches. The CDR3 covers 15 residues. Per the germline V gene, CDR1 is DFQATT and CDR2 is SNEGSKA (reference sequence). Here the CDR3 reads CSARLKVGGAGELFF. In nucleotides, the CDR3 is TGCAGTGCTAGACTAAAAGTGGGAGGGGCCGGGGAGCTGTTTTTT.

This chain joins TRBV29-1 and TRBJ2-7, with no clear D. CDR3 length: 12 residues. Germline V CDR1 and CDR2: SQVTM, ANQGSEA. With 6 bases removed from V and 7 bases from J, the gap between germline ends came to 16 bases. This CDR3 reads CSVLASRLEQYF. The CDR3 region has the DNA TGCAGCGTATTAGCATCCAGGCTGGAGCAGTACTTC.

This clonotype turned up a few times. The chain combines TRBV7-2 with TRBJ1-5, with D possibly TRBD1 on 5 matching bases. The germline V and J ends were trimmed by 1 base and 6 bases, with 13 bases remaining between them. The CDR3 totals 15 residues. In germline, CDR1 is SGHTA, CDR2 FQGNSA. The CDR3 DNA follows: TGTGCCAGCAGCTTAGGGTGGCAGGGCCCTCAGCCCCAGCATTTT. It is translated as CASSLGWQGPQPQHF.

The table lists this clonotype with many counts. The chain employs TRBV7-2 and TRBJ2-3; the D gene is possibly TRBD2 (6 bases). The germline V gene has CDR1 SGHTA and CDR2 FQGNSA. The CDR3 is made up of 15 amino acids. The V end was cut by 1 base, the J end by 4 bases, with 12 bases between. The CDR3 sequence: CASSLVAGTPDTQYF. The CDR3 DNA sequence: TGTGCCAGCAGCTTAGTTGCGGGGACCCCAGATACGCAGTATTTT.

This chain connects TRBV5-1 to TRBJ2-2; possibly TRBD1 for D (5 bases). Trimming pared 0 bases from V and 4 bases from J, leaving 13 bases between. The CDR3 loop spans 16 amino acids. The germline V gene encodes CDR1 SGHRS and CDR2 YFSETQ. CDR3 DNA sequence: TGCGCCAGCAGCTTGGATGGCAGGGTGTTCACCGGGGAGCTGTTTTTT. Amino acids: CASSLDGRVFTGELFF.

The chain is built from TRBV28 and TRBJ1-1; possibly TRBD1 for D (5 bases). Per the germline V gene, CDR1 is MDHEN and CDR2 is SYDVKM. The germline V and J ends were trimmed by 5 bases and 0 bases, with 16 bases remaining between them. This CDR3 comprises 16 residues. Written as DNA, the CDR3 is TGTGCCAGCAGTCCGGGGGGGGGAACTATGAACACTGAAGCTTTCTTT. Translating gives CASSPGGGTMNTEAFF.

This clonotype was observed a handful of times. Here the CDR3 DNA reads TGTGCCAGTACCTCCCGGGACAGGGCCGACGAGCAGTACTTC. Encoded protein: CASTSRDRADEQYF. This chain links TRBV19 with TRBJ2-7, with 9 bases fitting TRBD1. The V segment lost 7 bases and the J segment 5 bases; nucleotides outside the gene matches: 9. This CDR3 comprises 14 residues. Germline V gives CDR1 LNHDA, CDR2 SQIVND (reference sequence).

This clonotype was detected a few times. This sequence joins TRBV4-2 and TRBJ2-3; D is ambiguous. Trimming removed 0 bases from V and 1 base from J, with 5 bases in between. The CDR3 is 14 amino acids. The V gene's germline CDR1 is LGHNA and CDR2 YNFKEQ. The CDR3 nucleotides are TGTGCCAGCAGCCAAGAATTTGGCACAGATACGCAGTATTTT. Its translation is CASSQEFGTDTQYF.

The chain combines TRBV7-2 with TRBJ2-1; D is possibly TRBD2 (5 bases). The V end was cut by 8 bases, the J end by 2 bases, with 16 bases between. CDR1 and CDR2 from the germline V gene are SGHTA and FQGNSA. The CDR3 is 15 amino acids. This CDR3 reads CASSILARAYNEQFF. The DNA of the CDR3 is TGTGCCAGCTCAATTTTGGCGAGGGCCTACAATGAGCAGTTCTTC. The whole variable domain, remainder taken from reference TRBV7-2 and TRBJ2-1, is GAGVSQSPSNKVTEKGKDVELRCDPISGHTALYWYRQSLGQGLEFLIYFQGNSAPDKSGLPSDRFSAERTGGSVSTLTIQRTQQEDSAVYLCASSILARAYNEQFFGPGTRLTVL.

V is TRBV2 and J is TRBJ2-2; tentative D call: TRBD1 (5 bases). Germline CDR1 and CDR2: SNHLY and FYNNEI. Trimming took 7 bases from V and 6 from J, leaving 15 bases between them. This CDR3 has 14 residues. In nucleotides, the CDR3 is TGTGCCAGCAAGGGGCTGGGTATCGCCGGGGAGCTGTTTTTT. Its translation is CASKGLGIAGELFF.

J is TRBJ2-7 and V is TRBV20-1; D perhaps matches TRBD2 (7 bases). Looked up from germline, CDR1 is DFQATT and CDR2 is SNEGSKA (reference sequence). CDR3 size: 13 residues. Deletions cut 7 bases from V and 6 bases from J, with 19 bases between. CDR3 sequence: CSVYIRGAPEQYF. Here the CDR3 DNA reads TGCAGTGTGTACATTCGGGGGGCCCCCGAGCAGTACTTC.

This clonotype showed up just a few times. This chain uses TRBV3-1 with TRBJ1-4; D not certain. V shed 0 bases and J shed 3 bases, with 11 bases lying between them. The CDR3 spans 16 residues. Germline V gene data show CDR1 as LGHDT and CDR2 as YNNKEL (reference sequence). As DNA, the CDR3 is TGTGCCAGCAGCCAAGAATGGAACTTACCTAATGAAAAACTGTTTTTT. Encoded protein: CASSQEWNLPNEKLFF.

The V gene is TRBV20-1, the J gene TRBJ2-7; weak D call: TRBD1 (5 bases). The germline gives CDR1 DFQATT, CDR2 SNEGSKA (reference sequence). The CDR3 covers 16 residues. The CDR3 DNA reads TGCAGGGGATCGCCCTTCGACAGATCCACCTACTACGAGCAGTACTTC. Protein: CRGSPFDRSTYYEQYF.

This clonotype was counted a few times. The CDR3, as DNA: TGCAGTGCTAGGAAGCGGGAGGTCTTAGGGGAGACCCAGTACTTC. It encodes CSARKREVLGETQYF. The J gene is TRBJ2-5, the V gene TRBV20-1; 9 nucleotides agree with TRBD2. Germline V CDR1 and CDR2: DFQATT, SNEGSKA (reference sequence). J was trimmed by 5 bases and V by 3 bases; bases with no gene match: 10. This CDR3 has 15 residues.

The chain uses TRBV29-1 and TRBJ2-7; D remains ambiguous. The CDR3 covers 8 residues. Trimming removed 7 bases at V and 6 bases at J, with 4 bases between. Per germline, CDR1 SQVTM and CDR2 ANQGSEA. CDR3 sequence (DNA): TGCAGCGGTCCCGAGCAGTACTTC. Residues: CSGPEQYF.

This clonotype turned up a few times. The genes are TRBV5-6 and TRBJ1-5, with a tentative D call TRBD1 (6 bases). Looked up from germline, CDR1 is SGHDT and CDR2 is YYEEEE. Trimming removed 4 bases at V and 2 bases at J, with 19 bases between. This CDR3 region has 17 residues. The CDR3: CASSRRRGGIGNQPQHF. The DNA for the CDR3 is TGTGCCAGCAGCCGTAGAAGAGGGGGAATCGGCAATCAGCCCCAGCATTTT.

The gene calls are TRBV6-1 and TRBJ2-1; 14 nucleotides line up with TRBD2. The V gene end was trimmed by 6 bases and the J gene end by 9 bases; junction bases not matched to a gene: 7. This CDR3 is 15 amino acids long. The germline gives CDR1 MNHNS, CDR2 SASEGT. The CDR3 here is CASSDTGLAGGEQFF. The CDR3 coding sequence is TGTGCCAGCAGCGATACCGGACTAGCGGGAGGTGAGCAGTTCTTC.

This clonotype occurred a few times. The V gene is TRBV5-1, the J gene TRBJ1-2; a weak D match, TRBD1 (6 bases). This CDR3 has 13 residues. Germline lookup yields CDR1 SGHRS and CDR2 YFSETQ. V shed 0 bases and J shed 9 bases, with 12 bases lying between them. In nucleotides, the CDR3 is TGCGCCAGCAGCTTGGGTGAGGGACACAGCTACACCTTC. It yields the protein CASSLGEGHSYTF.

This clonotype has just a few counts. The chain uses TRBV24-1 and TRBJ2-3, with TRBD2 matching over 9 bases. The junction had 10 bases not matched to a gene; V was cut back by 7 bases and J by 3 bases. This CDR3 is built from 16 residues. Germline CDR1 reads KGHDR; CDR2 reads SFDVKD. DNA for the CDR3: TGTGCCACCAGCCTTGGGCGGGAGGGCCGGACAGATACGCAGTATTTT. It translates to CATSLGREGRTDTQYF.

In its sample, this clonotype was seen a few times. The chain has TRBV6-5 and TRBJ2-6, with a tentative D call TRBD2 (5 bases). Looked up from germline, CDR1 is MNHEY and CDR2 is SVGAGI. The CDR3 has 16 residues. The germline V and J ends were trimmed by 2 bases and 1 base, with 9 bases remaining between them. Here the CDR3 reads CASSYRRGSGANVLTF. The CDR3 DNA reads TGTGCCAGCAGTTACCGGAGAGGGTCTGGGGCCAACGTCCTGACTTTC.

This clonotype was detected a few times. The chain uses TRBV5-1 and TRBJ2-3, with no clear D. Trimming stripped 2 bases from V and 2 bases from J, with 12 bases between. Germline-derived CDR1 and CDR2 are SGHRS and YFSETQ. The CDR3 sequence is 15 residues long. The CDR3 DNA reads TGCGCCAGCAGCTTTAGCTACCCGACCACAGATACGCAGTATTTT. This sequence encodes CASSFSYPTTDTQYF.

This clonotype was counted many times. The rearrangement joins TRBV4-3 to TRBJ1-4; 8 bases map to TRBD1. The CDR3 extends over 17 amino acids. J lost 2 bases, V lost 3 bases, and 8 bases had no gene match. CDR1 LGHNA and CDR2 YSLEER come from the germline V gene. Here the CDR3 reads CASSHPKDRATNEKLFF. CDR3 coding DNA: TGCGCCAGCAGCCATCCTAAGGACAGGGCCACTAATGAAAAACTGTTTTTT.